Sequencing of this T cell receptor (beta chain) was carried out in a study of shared clonotypes between healthy human individuals. The study's findings and limits: Rarefaction indicated that sorted-subset sequencing remained incomplete although depth was large.

Trimming pared 0 bases from V and 0 bases from J, leaving 9 bases between. The CDR3 has 15 residues. Germline lookup yields CDR1 SEHNR and CDR2 FQNEAQ (reference sequence). A deep-level run was used for the assay. Profiling relied on immunoSEQ multiplex PCR, and the TCRdb table lists in-frame clones only, not all of them. The sample yields around 2.5 million clones, 80% to 95% seen once. All of the donors resided in Nashville, Tennessee, and each was a Caucasian adult. Turning to this clone: Its antigen remains unknown.

Material for sequencing was naive CD4+ T cells from PBMCs. Specified subset: CD45RA+ positively selected. This receptor was taken from a man younger than 30 in good health. Some clones in this sample may be carry-over from other donors' samples. The J gene is TRBJ2-7, the V gene TRBV7-9, with no clear D. As DNA, the CDR3 is TGTGCCAGCAGCTTAGCTCTGGGCCCCTCCTACGAGCAGTACTTC. This sequence encodes CASSLALGPSYEQYF.